The 12 T cell receptor beta chains presented below share a single source sample, sequenced in a study of T cell changes during pregnancy in multiple sclerosis. Produced via immunoSEQ multiplex PCR; TCRdb's table is partial and in-frame only. Among 40,000 to 60,000 clones listed, over 90% were seen once. The source was peripheral blood, collected after pregnancy. The receptors were gathered from a female donor with multiple sclerosis, enrolled in a pregnancy study.

CDR3 sequence (DNA): TGTGCCAGCAGCTTAGGGTTGGAGCGCAATCAGCCCCAGCATTTT. It is translated as CASSLGLERNQPQHF. The genes are TRBV7-2 and TRBJ1-5, with no clear D. The CDR3 consists of 15 residues. Trimming removed 1 base at V and 2 bases at J, with 9 bases between. CDR1 and CDR2 from the germline V gene are SGHTA and FQGNSA.

V usage is TRBV15 and J usage is TRBJ1-5, with D possibly TRBD1 on 6 matching bases. Trimming took 7 bases from V and 6 from J, leaving 13 bases between them. The CDR3 runs 13 residues. Germline V gene lookup returns CDR1 LNHNV and CDR2 YYDKDF (reference sequence). CDR3 DNA: TGTGCCACCACCCCCGAACAGGGTCAGCCCCAGCATTTT. It translates to CATTPEQGQPQHF.

The rearrangement uses TRBV27 and TRBJ1-5; D unclear. Germline values: CDR1 MNHEY, CDR2 SMNVEV (reference sequence). V was cut by 2 bases and J by 2 bases, with 7 bases left in between. This CDR3 spans 14 amino acids. The CDR3 is CASSLTVGNQPQHF. CDR3 coding DNA: TGTGCCAGCAGTTTAACGGTGGGCAATCAGCCCCAGCATTTT.

This clone was seen just once. The V and J genes are TRBV7-2 and TRBJ1-1; tentative D call: TRBD1 (5 bases). There are 14 residues in the CDR3. Germline V CDR1 and CDR2: SGHTA, FQGNSA. Trimming shortened V by 1 base and J by 4 bases, and 10 bases separated the two germline ends. CDR3 in amino acids: CASSLGVGGTEAFF. The CDR3 DNA is TGTGCCAGCAGCTTAGGGGTGGGGGGCACTGAAGCTTTCTTT. Using reference TRBV7-2 and TRBJ1-1 for the parts outside the CDR3, the full variable domain is GAGVSQSPSNKVTEKGKDVELRCDPISGHTALYWYRQSLGQGLEFLIYFQGNSAPDKSGLPSDRFSAERTGGSVSTLTIQRTQQEDSAVYLCASSLGVGGTEAFFGQGTRLTVV.

This rearrangement joins TRBV4-3 to TRBJ1-6; D is unclear. CDR3 length equals 12 residues. Per the germline V gene, CDR1 is LGHNA and CDR2 is YSLEER. The V and J ends lost 4 bases and 13 bases respectively, with 11 bases between them. CDR3 DNA: TGCGCCAGCAGCCTCCCTCCCGGGCCCCTCCACTTT. Protein: CASSLPPGPLHF.

The gene calls are TRBV7-9 and TRBJ1-1, with TRBD1 matching over 12 bases. In germline, CDR1 is SEHNR, CDR2 FQNEAQ (reference sequence). CDR3 length: 13 amino acids. V dropped 6 bases and J dropped 10; count of bases not matched to a gene: 6. The CDR3 DNA reads TGTGCCAGCAGTCCCGGGACAGGGGGCAGAGCTTTCTTT. This encodes CASSPGTGGRAFF. The variable domain in full, completed from reference TRBV7-9 and TRBJ1-1, reads DTGVSQNPRHKITKRGQNVTFRCDPISEHNRLYWYRQTLGQGPEFLTYFQNEAQLEKSRLLSDRFSAERPKGSFSTLEIQRTEQGDSAMYLCASSPGTGGRAFFGQGTRLTVV.

V usage is TRBV6-5 and J usage is TRBJ1-1, with D unresolved. V was cut by 7 bases and J by 5 bases, with 20 bases left in between. Germline lookup yields CDR1 MNHEY and CDR2 SVGAGI. The CDR3 has 15 amino acids. The chain's CDR3 is CASTAPGSTGTEAFF. The CDR3 DNA follows: TGTGCCAGCACGGCTCCCGGGAGTACGGGGACTGAAGCTTTCTTT.

This clone turned up a few times. This sample also contains other DNA sequences that code for the same CDR3. This sequence joins TRBV5-5 and TRBJ2-7, with 7 bases identical to TRBD2. The germline V gene has CDR1 SGHKS and CDR2 YYEKEE (reference sequence). There are 15 residues in the CDR3. Trimming took 0 bases from V and 1 from J; bases not matched to a gene: 4. The chain's CDR3 is CASSLVPGGSYEQYF. CDR3 bases: TGTGCCAGCAGCTTGGTACCGGGGGGTTCCTACGAGCAGTACTTC.

The chain links TRBV7-2 to TRBJ1-5, with D hard to call. In germline, CDR1 is SGHTA, CDR2 FQGNSA. The V end was cut by 5 bases, the J end by 9 bases, with 20 bases between. The CDR3 loop spans 15 amino acids. The CDR3 region is CASSRARGDSGPQHF. In DNA, the CDR3 is TGTGCCAGCAGCCGGGCGCGCGGGGATTCGGGGCCCCAGCATTTT.

The chain combines TRBV7-2 with TRBJ1-5; D may be TRBD1 (5 bases). The CDR3 spans 13 residues. V was clipped by 3 bases and J by 7 bases, with 10 bases between them. Germline V gene data show CDR1 as SGHTA and CDR2 as FQGNSA. The CDR3 DNA sequence: TGTGCCAGCAGCTTTCAGGGAGGGCAGCCCCAGCATTTT. It specifies CASSFQGGQPQHF.

This clone was detected a few times. J is TRBJ2-1 and V is TRBV6-4, with 13 bases aligning to TRBD2. Germline CDR1 is MRHNA and CDR2 is SNTAGT. The CDR3 runs to 15 residues. With V trimmed by 2 bases and J by 6 bases, 1 base remained unmatched. The CDR3 sequence is CASSDRLAGGNEQFF. The CDR3 nucleotides read TGTGCCAGCAGTGACCGACTAGCGGGGGGCAATGAGCAGTTCTTC.

The chain carries TRBV7-6 and TRBJ2-2, with D unresolved. The CDR3 loop spans 14 amino acids. The germline V gene encodes CDR1 SGHVS and CDR2 FNYEAQ. V lost 1 base, J lost 1 base, and 4 bases lay in between. For the CDR3, the DNA is TGTGCCAGCAGCTTAGGACAGAACACCGGGGAGCTGTTTTTT. It is translated as CASSLGQNTGELFF.